This T cell receptor beta chain was documented in a study of T cells in Graves' hyperthyroidism and ophthalmopathy. The CDR3 loop spans 12 amino acids. Germline CDR1 reads LNHNV; CDR2 reads YYDKDF (reference sequence). V lost 8 bases, J lost 0 bases, and 7 bases lay in between. Overall study results and limits: Most thyroid clonotypes that were expanded above 0.001 also turned up in blood.

The TCR beta CDR3 regions underwent amplification using RNA transcripts as the source. The TCR CDR3 was amplified in a first-round RT-PCR using the HTBI primer set. TCRdb redid the calling of the multiplex PCR reads with MiXCR, one entry per CDR3 protein. This sample has 550,000 to 600,000 distinct CDR3 sequences, with 13% to 15% found just once. In this sample, this clonotype turned up a few times. The antigen remains undetermined. The sequenced sample was blood. This clonotype originated in a woman younger than 35 with Graves' ophthalmopathy. The J gene is TRBJ1-1, the V gene TRBV15; D gene ambiguous. The CDR3 nucleotides are TGTGCCACCGCCATTATGAACACTGAAGCTTTCTTT. It specifies CATAIMNTEAFF.